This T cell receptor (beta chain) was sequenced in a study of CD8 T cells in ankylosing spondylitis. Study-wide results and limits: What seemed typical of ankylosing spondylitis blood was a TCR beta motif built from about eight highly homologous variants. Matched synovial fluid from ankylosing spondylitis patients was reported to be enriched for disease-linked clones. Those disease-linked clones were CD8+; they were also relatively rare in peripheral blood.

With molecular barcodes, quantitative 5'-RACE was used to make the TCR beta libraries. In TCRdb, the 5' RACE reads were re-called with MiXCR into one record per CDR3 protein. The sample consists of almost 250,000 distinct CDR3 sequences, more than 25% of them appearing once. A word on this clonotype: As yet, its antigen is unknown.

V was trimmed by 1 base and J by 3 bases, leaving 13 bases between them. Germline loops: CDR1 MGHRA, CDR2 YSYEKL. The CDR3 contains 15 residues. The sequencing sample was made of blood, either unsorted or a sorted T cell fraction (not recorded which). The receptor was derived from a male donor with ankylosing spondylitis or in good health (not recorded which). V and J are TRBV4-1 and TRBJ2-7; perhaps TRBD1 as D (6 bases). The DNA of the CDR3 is TGCGCCAGCAGCCAAGCGTGGGACATCTACTACGAGCAGTACTTC. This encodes CASSQAWDIYYEQYF.